This entry lists 26 T cell receptor beta chains sequenced from one sample in a study of response to subunit inactivated influenza vaccine (dated by TCRdb to the late 2010s). The method behind the library was RT-PCR. TCRdb shows the sequencer as Illumina HiSeq 2500. The public reads were reanalyzed by TCRdb: fastp trimming at Q25, MiXCR alignment, in-frame beta chains only. Identical CDR3 proteins give one entry, which carries the most common genes and DNA. The sample table holds 650,000 to 800,000 distinct CDR3 sequences, of which under 20% were seen once. The top ten hold approximately 11% of the sample. Sequenced here: PBMCs from blood, sampled about 5 days after vaccination. These receptors were obtained from a middle-aged man who received an inactivated influenza vaccine. Donor details come from another sample of the same person, matched by shared clones.

The rearrangement uses TRBV10-3 and TRBJ2-5; TRBD2 matches 8 bases. Germline V gene sequence: CDR1 ENHRY, CDR2 SYGVKD. This CDR3 comprises 14 residues. Trimming took 3 bases from V and 4 from J; bases not matched to a gene: 4. CDR3 protein: CAISEGTSIETQYF. CDR3 nucleotides: TGTGCCATCAGTGAAGGGACTAGTATAGAGACCCAGTACTTC.

The CDR3 protein is CAIRYSGVYNEQFF. In nucleotides, the CDR3 is TGTGCCATCAGATATAGCGGGGTTTACAATGAGCAGTTCTTC. The rearrangement links TRBV10-3 to TRBJ2-1, with 8 bases that match TRBD2. V was pared by 6 bases and J by 4 bases, with 5 bases of the junction left unmatched. Germline values: CDR1 ENHRY, CDR2 SYGVKD. CDR3 length equals 14 residues.

At least ten counts were recorded for this clonotype. V and J are TRBV4-3 and TRBJ2-1, with a possible D match to TRBD1 (5 bases). The CDR3 consists of 15 residues. Germline V gene sequence: CDR1 LGHNA, CDR2 YSLEER. The V end was cut by 2 bases, the J end by 5 bases, with 13 bases between. CDR3 DNA sequence: TGCGCCAGCAGCCAACATATACAGGTCCACAATGAGCAGTTCTTC. Translating gives CASSQHIQVHNEQFF.

This chain joins TRBV11-2 and TRBJ2-1, with TRBD2 matching 9 bases. J gave up 4 bases and V 5 bases, and 12 bases lay outside the gene matches. Germline values: CDR1 SGHAT, CDR2 FQNNGV. The CDR3 sequence is 17 residues long. In nucleotides, the CDR3 is TGTGCCAGCAGCCCGCGACTAGCGGCGAGGGGTTACAATGAGCAGTTCTTC. Amino acid sequence: CASSPRLAARGYNEQFF.

The V call is TRBV12-3 or TRBV12-4, the J call TRBJ2-7; perhaps TRBD1 as D (6 bases). This CDR3 has 14 residues. V was shortened by 5 bases and J by 0 bases, with 11 bases between the two germline ends. CDR3 nucleotide sequence: TGTGCCAGCAGTCCCGGACAGCGCTCCTACGAGCAGTACTTC. This sequence encodes CASSPGQRSYEQYF.

This clonotype was picked up many times. This chain connects TRBV20-1 to TRBJ2-1, with 9 bases fitting TRBD2. This CDR3 comprises 13 residues. Germline loops: CDR1 DFQATT, CDR2 SNEGSKA (reference sequence). J gave up 6 bases and V 7 bases, and 7 bases lay outside the gene matches. The CDR3 coding sequence is TGCAGTGTGACTAGCGGTGACATCAATGAGCAGTTCTTC. The encoded protein is CSVTSGDINEQFF.

The genes are TRBV25-1 and TRBJ2-3, with TRBD2 as a possible D gene (5 bases). CDR1 and CDR2 from the germline V gene are MGHDK and SYGVNS. The CDR3 is 12 amino acids. V was cut by 8 bases and J by 5 bases, with 11 bases left in between. CDR3 coding DNA: TGTGCCAGCCGCCCCGGGGAAGATACGCAGTATTTT. This sequence encodes CASRPGEDTQYF. The whole variable domain, filled in from reference TRBV25-1 and TRBJ2-3, reads EADIYQTPRYLVIGTGKKITLECSQTMGHDKMYWYQQDPGMELHLIHYSYGVNSTEKGDLSSESTVSRIRTEHFPLTLESARPSHTSQYLCASRPGEDTQYFGPGTRLTVL.

This clonotype has more than one count but fewer than ten. The chain joins TRBV29-1 to TRBJ1-5, with no clear D. The CDR3 has 16 amino acids. V was pared by 2 bases and J by 2 bases, with 16 bases between. Germline lookup yields CDR1 SQVTM and CDR2 ANQGSEA. In nucleotides, the CDR3 is TGCAGCGTTGAACGACCACTACCGAGGGGCAATCAGCCCCAGCATTTT. This codes for CSVERPLPRGNQPQHF.

CDR3 amino acids: CATSRDLPSGSETQYF. For the CDR3, the DNA is TGTGCCACCAGCAGAGATCTCCCTAGCGGCTCCGAGACCCAGTACTTC. The chain recombines TRBV15 with TRBJ2-5; 7 positions agree with TRBD2. Looked up from germline, CDR1 is LNHNV and CDR2 is YYDKDF (reference sequence). J lost 5 bases, V lost 0 bases, and 9 bases had no gene match. CDR3 length: 16 amino acids. Full variable domain (remainder filled in from reference TRBV15 and TRBJ2-5): DAMVIQNPRYQVTQFGKPVTLSCSQTLNHNVMYWYQQKSSQAPKLLFHYYDKDFNNEADTPDNFQSRRPNTSFCFLDIRSPGLGDTAMYLCATSRDLPSGSETQYFGPGTRLLVL.

This clonotype was seen a handful of times. CDR3 DNA: TGTGCCATCAGTTCGGGACAGGGCTATGGCTACACCTTC. The encoded protein is CAISSGQGYGYTF. The chain links TRBV10-3 to TRBJ1-2; 9 bases fit TRBD1. J gave up 4 bases and V 5 bases, and 2 bases lay outside the gene matches. CDR1 is ENHRY, CDR2 SYGVKD, per germline. There are 13 residues in the CDR3.

J is TRBJ2-1 and V is TRBV13; D uncertain. The CDR3 spans 15 residues. V was trimmed by 2 bases and J by 7 bases, leaving 15 bases between them. Germline CDR1 is PRHDT and CDR2 is FYEKMQ (reference sequence). CDR3 protein: CASSLRPKIGNEQFF. The CDR3 coding sequence is TGTGCCAGCAGCTTAAGACCGAAAATAGGGAATGAGCAGTTCTTC.

This clonotype was counted ten times or more. This rearrangement joins TRBV29-1 to TRBJ2-2; D is unresolved. The CDR3 spans 16 residues. Trimming took off 6 bases at V and 5 bases at J, with 22 bases between the two ends. Germline CDR1 and CDR2: SQVTM and ANQGSEA. The DNA for the CDR3 is TGCAGCGTAATACAAAATCCCGGACCAACTACCGGGGAGCTGTTTTTT. Translated, it gives CSVIQNPGPTTGELFF.

The V and J genes are TRBV12-3 or TRBV12-4 and TRBJ1-5; 7 nucleotides align to TRBD1. The CDR3 consists of 15 residues. The junction had 6 bases not matched to a gene; V was cut back by 5 bases and J by 2 bases. As DNA, the CDR3 is TGTGCCAGCAGTCTAGGGGGCAGGGGCAATCAGCCCCAGCATTTT. Translating it yields CASSLGGRGNQPQHF.

This clonotype was detected a few times. The chain is built from TRBV6-5 and TRBJ2-3; D tentatively reads TRBD1 or TRBD2 (5 bases each). With 6 bases removed from V and 14 bases from J, the gap between germline ends came to 18 bases. Per the germline V gene, CDR1 is MNHEY and CDR2 is SVGAGI. The CDR3 covers 12 residues. The CDR3 DNA sequence: TGTGCCAGCAGAGATGGGACGAGGGGTCTGTATTTT. Amino acids: CASRDGTRGLYF.

The rearrangement uses TRBV10-3 and TRBJ2-3, with D possibly being TRBD2 (6 bases). CDR1 is ENHRY and CDR2 is SYGVKD in the germline V gene. There are 15 residues in the CDR3. Trimming took off 5 bases at V and 2 bases at J, with 14 bases between the two ends. The CDR3 DNA follows: TGTGCCATCAGTCCTACTAGCTGGAACACAGATACGCAGTATTTT. It yields the protein CAISPTSWNTDTQYF.

The V gene is TRBV29-1, the J gene TRBJ1-2; 8 positions agree with TRBD1. The germline V gene has CDR1 SQVTM and CDR2 ANQGSEA. Germline trimming cut 3 bases from V and 8 bases from J; bases unmatched to any gene: 8. This CDR3 contains 13 residues. DNA for the CDR3: TGCAGCGTTGAGTCAGGGGGCGGTCAGGGCTACACCTTC. Translating it yields CSVESGGGQGYTF.

This clonotype has a handful of counts. V is TRBV5-1 and J is TRBJ2-7; 10 nucleotides match TRBD1. CDR1 and CDR2 (germline): SGHRS, YFSETQ. CDR3 length: 15 amino acids. V gave up 0 bases and J gave up 5 bases; unmatched junction bases: 5. For the CDR3, the DNA is TGCGCCAGCAGCTTGGGGACAGGGGGTTTACACGAGCAGTACTTC. Translated: CASSLGTGGLHEQYF.

This CDR3 is CASNSGTGGWETQYF. For the CDR3, the DNA is TGTGCCAGCAACTCCGGGACAGGGGGCTGGGAGACCCAGTACTTC. The chain joins TRBV6-1 to TRBJ2-5; 12 nucleotides agree with TRBD1. Germline trimming cut 7 bases from V and 5 bases from J; bases unmatched to any gene: 8. Germline CDR1 is MNHNS and CDR2 is SASEGT. The CDR3 runs 15 residues.

In this sample, this clonotype turned up a few times. The chain couples TRBV12-3 or TRBV12-4 to TRBJ1-1; 8 positions agree with TRBD1. Germline trimming cut 2 bases from V and 1 base from J; bases unmatched to any gene: 6. The CDR3 has 16 residues. CDR3 sequence: CASSLRGRGPNTEAFF. DNA of the CDR3: TGTGCCAGCAGTTTACGGGGCAGGGGGCCGAACACTGAAGCTTTCTTT.

There are a few counts of this clonotype. The chain uses TRBV24-1 and TRBJ2-3; 7 positions match TRBD2. The CDR3 runs to 17 residues. Germline V gene sequence: CDR1 KGHDR, CDR2 SFDVKD. V lost 5 bases, J lost 2 bases, and 12 bases stayed unmatched. The CDR3 DNA is TGTGCCACCAGTGGGCGGGTGGCTAGCGGACTCACAGATACGCAGTATTTT. Its translation is CATSGRVASGLTDTQYF.

As concerns this clonotype: Germline is not matched at one junction end, which may reflect a read error. J is TRBJ2-7 and V is TRBV10-3; D remains unclear. The V gene's germline CDR1 is ENHRY and CDR2 SYGVKD. The CDR3 has 14 amino acids. CDR3: CAIREYTDSYEQYF. Written as DNA, the CDR3 is TGTGCCATCAGGGAGTACACGGACTCCTACGAGCAGTACTTC.

The gene calls are TRBV7-9 and TRBJ2-5; D unclear. Germline CDR1 reads SEHNR; CDR2 reads FQNEAQ (reference sequence). The ends were cut back, 2 bases at V and 0 bases at J, with 10 bases in the middle. The CDR3 is 15 residues long. The CDR3 sequence is CASSLYNGYQETQYF. The CDR3 coding sequence is TGTGCCAGCAGCTTATATAACGGGTACCAAGAGACCCAGTACTTC.

The J gene is TRBJ2-1, the V gene TRBV20-1, with 11 bases identical to TRBD2. This CDR3 has 15 residues. V shed 6 bases, J shed 3 bases, and the junction held 7 bases outside the gene matches. Germline CDR1 DFQATT, CDR2 SNEGSKA (reference sequence). CDR3 residues: CSAPGLAENYNEQFF. CDR3 nucleotides: TGCAGTGCGCCGGGACTAGCGGAAAACTACAATGAGCAGTTCTTC.

This clonotype appeared a few times. The chain's CDR3 is CASSPHGDRLTDTQYF. In nucleotides, the CDR3 is TGTGCCAGCAGCCCTCACGGGGACAGGCTCACAGATACGCAGTATTTT. The chain combines TRBV3-1 with TRBJ2-3; TRBD1 matches 8 bases. J lost 2 bases, V lost 4 bases, and 8 bases had no gene match. The V gene's germline CDR1 is LGHDT and CDR2 YNNKEL (reference sequence). The length of the CDR3 is 16 residues.

This clonotype has a handful of counts. The rearrangement links TRBV20-1 to TRBJ2-7; perhaps TRBD2 as D (6 bases). V was trimmed by 5 bases and J by 0 bases, leaving 14 bases between them. Germline CDR1 is DFQATT and CDR2 is SNEGSKA (reference sequence). This CDR3 is 14 amino acids long. The CDR3 DNA sequence: TGCAGTGCTCTGCCGGGGGATAGCTCCTACGAGCAGTACTTC. Protein product: CSALPGDSSYEQYF.

V and J are TRBV5-1 and TRBJ2-1; no clear D gene. With 3 bases removed from V and 8 bases from J, the gap between germline ends came to 12 bases. The length of the CDR3 is 13 residues. Per germline, CDR1 SGHRS and CDR2 YFSETQ. The CDR3 DNA follows: TGCGCCAGCAGCTCTGACGGTTCCGATGAGCAGTTCTTC. Translation gives CASSSDGSDEQFF.